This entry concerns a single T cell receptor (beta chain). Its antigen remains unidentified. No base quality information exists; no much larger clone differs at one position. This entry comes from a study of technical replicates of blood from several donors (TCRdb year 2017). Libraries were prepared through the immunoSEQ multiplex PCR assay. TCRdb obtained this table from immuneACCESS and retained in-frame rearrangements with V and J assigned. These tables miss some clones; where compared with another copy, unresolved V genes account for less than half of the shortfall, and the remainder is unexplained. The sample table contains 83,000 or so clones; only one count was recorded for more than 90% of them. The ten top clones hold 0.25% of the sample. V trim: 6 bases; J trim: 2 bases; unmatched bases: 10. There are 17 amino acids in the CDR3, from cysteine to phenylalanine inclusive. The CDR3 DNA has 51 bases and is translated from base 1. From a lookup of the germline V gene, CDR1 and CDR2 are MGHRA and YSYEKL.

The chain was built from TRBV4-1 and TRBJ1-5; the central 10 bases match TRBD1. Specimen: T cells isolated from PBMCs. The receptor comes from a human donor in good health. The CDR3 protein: CASSPGTGVAGNQPQHF. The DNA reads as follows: TGCGCCAGCAGTCCCGGGACAGGGGTAGCTGGCAATCAGCCCCAGCATTTT.